This TCR beta chain came from a study of long-term antiretroviral therapy in people with HIV. Across the study: In the earliest collections, sampling predates the 2015 immediate-ART recommendation by about a decade.

From germline, CDR1 is LNHDA and CDR2 SQIVND (reference sequence). Unmatched junction bases numbered 9, after V lost 5 bases and J lost 3 bases. This CDR3 is 15 amino acids long. In the case of this clone: Its antigen is unknown.

Notes on the study in general: Versus controls, repertoires in people with HIV had narrower CDR3 length ranges. ART-treated samples gained diversity yet remained below transplant donor controls. Adherence to ART, viral resistance and therapy changes lacked any data.

Samples were assayed with immunoSEQ v3.0 at survey level. Sequencing was performed with immunoSEQ multiplex PCR; in TCRdb, only in-frame clones are kept and a portion is missing. This sample has about 25,000 clones, with around 86% found just once. This chain links TRBV19 with TRBJ2-7; 8 positions match TRBD1. This TCR was recovered from a man aged 45-60 years with HIV. Material: unsorted PBMCs, obtained 2.9 years after starting antiretroviral therapy. In DNA form, the CDR3 reads TGTGCCAGTAGTCCCCGGACAGGGATCGACTACGAGCAGTACTTC. This sequence encodes CASSPRTGIDYEQYF.